This T cell receptor beta chain was identified during a study of response to subunit inactivated influenza vaccine. Study results and limitations: The authors suggested that every seasonal influenza vaccination recruits few new T cells.

The ends were cut back, 0 bases at V and 9 bases at J, with 6 bases in the middle. The length of the CDR3 is 13 residues. Germline lookup yields CDR1 ENHRY and CDR2 SYGVKD. Worth noting for this clonotype: Its antigen is undetermined.

TCRdb used MiXCR to reprocess the RT-PCR reads, holding one entry per CDR3 protein. This sample yields around 540,000 distinct CDR3 sequences, of which 12% are seen a single time; 10% belongs to the top ten. The TCR originated in a man aged 50-60 years who received an inactivated influenza vaccine. V and J are TRBV10-3 and TRBJ1-6, with D possibly being TRBD1 (5 bases). Sequenced material: PBMCs from blood, taken on the day of vaccination. The CDR3 spells CAISESTVSPLHF. CDR3 nucleotides: TGTGCCATCAGTGAGTCGACAGTTTCACCCCTCCACTTT.